The rows below give T cell receptor beta chains drawn from one sample of a study of cytomegalovirus exposure and HLA in healthy donors. TCRdb keeps only in-frame clones here, not all; method: immunoSEQ multiplex PCR. In the table there are approximately 110,000 clones, roughly 69% of which are singletons. The sequenced sample was PBMCs. These TCRs come from a man aged 30-40 years in good health and CMV-seropositive. The CDR3 runs from the conserved cysteine through the conserved F or W. A D gene is named only where the DNA matches it firmly. Size is stated for part of the rows, as once, few or many counts, or as a class when the clone is expanded.

V gene: TRBV5-4; D gene: TRBD2; J gene: TRBJ2-1; clone size: .; CDR3 DNA: TGTGCCAGCGACACTAGCGGGGGATTGCTTTACAATGAGCAGTTCTTC; CDR3 protein: CASDTSGGLLYNEQFF
V gene: TRBV4-1; D gene: TRBD1; J gene: TRBJ2-3; clone size: .; CDR3 DNA: TGCGCCAGCAGCCTCCCACAGGGGTCGCAGTATTTT; CDR3 protein: CASSLPQGSQYF
V gene: TRBV9; D gene: TRBD1; J gene: TRBJ2-7; clone size: .; CDR3 DNA: TGTGCCAGCAGCGTGGCAGGACAGGGGGTGGACGAGCAGTACTTC; CDR3 protein: CASSVAGQGVDEQYF
V gene: TRBV27; D gene: TRBD1; J gene: TRBJ2-7; clone size: .; CDR3 DNA: TGTGCCAGCAGGGGACAGTCCTACGAGCAGTACTTC; CDR3 protein: CASRGQSYEQYF
V gene: TRBV6-5; D gene: .; J gene: TRBJ2-3; clone size: few; CDR3 DNA: TGTGCCAGCAGTTTTGGGCAGACCTCAGATACGCAGTATTTT; CDR3 protein: CASSFGQTSDTQYF
V gene: TRBV5-6; D gene: .; J gene: TRBJ1-1; clone size: few; CDR3 DNA: TGTGCCAGCACCGGGGGGGTAGTTTTGACTGAAGCTTTCTTT; CDR3 protein: CASTGGVVLTEAFF
V gene: TRBV19; D gene: .; J gene: TRBJ2-5; clone size: .; CDR3 DNA: TGTGCCAGTAGTTTTCAGGGTGAAGAGACCCAGTACTTC; CDR3 protein: CASSFQGEETQYF
V gene: TRBV11-3; D gene: .; J gene: TRBJ2-7; clone size: .; CDR3 DNA: TGTGCCAGCAGCCGGGGGTTGAGCTCCTACGAGCAGTACTTC; CDR3 protein: CASSRGLSSYEQYF
V gene: TRBV9; D gene: TRBD1; J gene: TRBJ1-2; clone size: .; CDR3 DNA: TGTGCCAGCAGCGGACAGGGGGCAGCTCATGGCTACACCTTC; CDR3 protein: CASSGQGAAHGYTF
V gene: TRBV10-3; D gene: TRBD2; J gene: TRBJ2-7; clone size: .; CDR3 DNA: TGTGCCATCAGTGAGGGGGGGGACGGATCCTACGAGCAGTACTTC; CDR3 protein: CAISEGGDGSYEQYF
V gene: TRBV4-1; D gene: .; J gene: TRBJ1-2; clone size: .; CDR3 DNA: TGCGCCAGCAGTCCCGGTCGGCGGGCAGGGACAAACTATGGCTACACCTTC; CDR3 protein: CASSPGRRAGTNYGYTF
V gene: TRBV6-5; D gene: .; J gene: TRBJ2-7; clone size: .; CDR3 DNA: TGTGCCAGCAGCTTGAAGGCTAGCTCCTACGAGCAGTACTTC; CDR3 protein: CASSLKASSYEQYF
V gene: TRBV10-3; D gene: TRBD1; J gene: TRBJ2-7; clone size: .; CDR3 DNA: TGTGCCATCAGTTCGGGGACAGCCGATGTGGAGCAGTACTTC; CDR3 protein: CAISSGTADVEQYF
V gene: TRBV11-2; D gene: .; J gene: TRBJ1-1; clone size: .; CDR3 DNA: TGTGCCAGCAGCTTAGTCTTGCAGGGCGGATTTCCTGAAGCTTTCTTT; CDR3 protein: CASSLVLQGGFPEAFF
V gene: TRBV6-5; D gene: .; J gene: TRBJ2-7; clone size: .; CDR3 DNA: TGTGCCAGCAAGAAGACAGGCGCCTACGAGCAGTACTTC; CDR3 protein: CASKKTGAYEQYF
V gene: TRBV7-9; D gene: TRBD1; J gene: TRBJ1-2; clone size: .; CDR3 DNA: TGTGCCAGCAGCAGGGGGGACAGGGCGTATGGCTACACCTTC; CDR3 protein: CASSRGDRAYGYTF
V gene: TRBV10-2; D gene: .; J gene: TRBJ1-2; clone size: .; CDR3 DNA: TGCGCCAGCAGTCCCCATAGAGGGGACTGGGGCTACACCTTC; CDR3 protein: CASSPHRGDWGYTF
V gene: TRBV5-6; D gene: TRBD2; J gene: TRBJ2-7; clone size: .; CDR3 DNA: TGTGCCAGCAGCTACTCCGGGACTCGGGGGGCCTACGAGCAGTACTTC; CDR3 protein: CASSYSGTRGAYEQYF
V gene: TRBV4-2; D gene: .; J gene: TRBJ1-2; clone size: .; CDR3 DNA: TGTGCCAGCAGCCAAGATCTCATTAGGGGGAACTATGGCTACACCTTC; CDR3 protein: CASSQDLIRGNYGYTF
V gene: TRBV4-2; D gene: TRBD2; J gene: TRBJ2-7; clone size: .; CDR3 DNA: TGTGCCAGCAGCCTCTCGGGACTAGCGGGGGGCCTCTCCTACGAGCAGTACTTC; CDR3 protein: CASSLSGLAGGLSYEQYF
V gene: TRBV6-4; D gene: .; J gene: TRBJ2-1; clone size: .; CDR3 DNA: TGTGCCAGCAGTGGGCAACAGGGCAATGAGCAGTTCTTC; CDR3 protein: CASSGQQGNEQFF
V gene: TRBV11-3; D gene: .; J gene: TRBJ2-7; clone size: .; CDR3 DNA: TGTGCCAGCAGCTTAAAAACGGGTAACTACGAGCAGTACTTC; CDR3 protein: CASSLKTGNYEQYF
V gene: TRBV15; D gene: .; J gene: TRBJ1-1; clone size: .; CDR3 DNA: TGTGCCACCAGCAGAGGTGCGGTCCTGAACACTGAAGCTTTCTTT; CDR3 protein: CATSRGAVLNTEAFF
V gene: TRBV11-2; D gene: .; J gene: TRBJ1-1; clone size: .; CDR3 DNA: TGTGCCAGCAGATTGGGGGCCGAGGAAGCTTTCTTT; CDR3 protein: CASRLGAEEAFF
V gene: TRBV5-1; D gene: TRBD2; J gene: TRBJ2-2; clone size: .; CDR3 DNA: TGCGCCAGCAGCTTGGCGCTAGCGGGTGCCGGGGAGCTGTTTTTT; CDR3 protein: CASSLALAGAGELFF
V gene: TRBV6-5; D gene: TRBD1; J gene: TRBJ2-5; clone size: .; CDR3 DNA: TGTGCCAGCAGTTACCCCTCCGGGACAGCAGAAGAGACCCAGTACTTC; CDR3 protein: CASSYPSGTAEETQYF
V gene: TRBV19; D gene: TRBD1; J gene: TRBJ2-3; clone size: .; CDR3 DNA: TGTGCCAGTAGTACCGGGACAGGGAACACAGATACGCAGTATTTT; CDR3 protein: CASSTGTGNTDTQYF
V gene: TRBV5-4; D gene: TRBD2; J gene: TRBJ2-7; clone size: few; CDR3 DNA: TGTGCCAGCAGCTTTGGGGGGGGATACGAGCAGTACTTC; CDR3 protein: CASSFGGGYEQYF
V gene: TRBV5-8; D gene: .; J gene: TRBJ2-3; clone size: .; CDR3 DNA: TGTGCCAGCGACTTACACGGGGCAGATACGCAGTATTTT; CDR3 protein: CASDLHGADTQYF
V gene: TRBV19; D gene: .; J gene: TRBJ1-1; clone size: .; CDR3 DNA: TGTGCCAGTAGTAGTCCTAGAGCTTTCTTT; CDR3 protein: CASSSPRAFF
V gene: TRBV15; D gene: .; J gene: TRBJ1-4; clone size: .; CDR3 DNA: TGTGCCACCCAGATAGCTTTTGAGGAAAAACTGTTTTTT; CDR3 protein: CATQIAFEEKLFF
V gene: TRBV5-1; D gene: TRBD2; J gene: TRBJ2-5; clone size: .; CDR3 DNA: TGCGCCAGCAGCTCTCTAGCGGGGGGTGTAGAGACCCAGTACTTC; CDR3 protein: CASSSLAGGVETQYF
V gene: TRBV5-6; D gene: TRBD1; J gene: TRBJ1-5; clone size: .; CDR3 DNA: TGTGCCAGCAGCCAGGACAGGCTCCGGTTTGGGGGCAATCAGCCCCAGCATTTT; CDR3 protein: CASSQDRLRFGGNQPQHF
V gene: TRBV6-4; D gene: TRBD2; J gene: TRBJ2-1; clone size: .; CDR3 DNA: TGTGCCAGCAGTGACAACGGGGGGACTACAGGTGAGCAGTTCTTC; CDR3 protein: CASSDNGGTTGEQFF
V gene: TRBV5-4; D gene: TRBD1; J gene: TRBJ1-6; clone size: .; CDR3 DNA: TGTGCCAGCAGCCCGGACAGGGGGCTGAGGTCACCCCTCCACTTT; CDR3 protein: CASSPDRGLRSPLHF
V gene: TRBV4-2; D gene: .; J gene: TRBJ2-7; clone size: .; CDR3 DNA: TGTGCCAGCAGCCAACCCGTGGACAGATACGAGCAGTACTTC; CDR3 protein: CASSQPVDRYEQYF
V gene: TRBV7-3; D gene: .; J gene: TRBJ2-7; clone size: .; CDR3 DNA: TGTGCCAGCAGCTTAAGGGAAGGGGGCGAGCAGTACTTC; CDR3 protein: CASSLREGGEQYF
V gene: TRBV6-6; D gene: .; J gene: TRBJ2-6; clone size: .; CDR3 DNA: TGTGCCAGCAGTTGGACACCTTCTGGGGCCAACGTCCTGACTTTC; CDR3 protein: CASSWTPSGANVLTF
V gene: TRBV5-1; D gene: TRBD1; J gene: TRBJ2-6; clone size: .; CDR3 DNA: TGCGCCAGCAGCTTGGCCGGGGACAGTGCCGCTGGGGCCAACGTCCTGACTTTC; CDR3 protein: CASSLAGDSAAGANVLTF
V gene: TRBV5-1; D gene: TRBD1; J gene: TRBJ1-2; clone size: .; CDR3 DNA: TGCGCCAGCAGGCGGACAGGGGGCGACTATGGCTACACCTTC; CDR3 protein: CASRRTGGDYGYTF
V gene: TRBV28; D gene: .; J gene: TRBJ2-2; clone size: .; CDR3 DNA: TGTGCCAGCCGAAATGGAGGGGGGGCTCGGAACACCGGGGAGCTGTTTTTT; CDR3 protein: CASRNGGGARNTGELFF
V gene: TRBV18; D gene: .; J gene: TRBJ2-4; clone size: .; CDR3 DNA: TGTGCCAGCTCACATGACAGACCCCCCAAAAACATTCAGTACTTC; CDR3 protein: CASSHDRPPKNIQYF
V gene: TRBV6-1; D gene: .; J gene: TRBJ1-2; clone size: .; CDR3 DNA: TGTGCCAGCAGTGAAGGACTCTTTGGAGGGGCTAACTATGGCTACACCTTC; CDR3 protein: CASSEGLFGGANYGYTF
V gene: TRBV15; D gene: TRBD1; J gene: TRBJ2-1; clone size: .; CDR3 DNA: TGTGCCACCAGCAGAGATCTGGTCCGGACAGGCAATTACAATGAGCAGTTCTTC; CDR3 protein: CATSRDLVRTGNYNEQFF
V gene: TRBV6-1; D gene: .; J gene: TRBJ2-5; clone size: .; CDR3 DNA: TGTGCCAGCAGACCCGGACAGCAAGAGACCCAGTACTTC; CDR3 protein: CASRPGQQETQYF
V gene: TRBV27; D gene: TRBD1; J gene: TRBJ2-2; clone size: .; CDR3 DNA: TGTGCCAGCAGTTTATGGGTTGGGACAGGGGATATCGCGAACACCGGGGAGCTGTTTTTT; CDR3 protein: CASSLWVGTGDIANTGELFF
V gene: TRBV7-2; D gene: .; J gene: TRBJ2-3; clone size: .; CDR3 DNA: TGTGCCAGCAGCTTAGGGTCGGTGACAGATACGCAGTATTTT; CDR3 protein: CASSLGSVTDTQYF
V gene: TRBV2; D gene: TRBD2; J gene: TRBJ2-2; clone size: once; CDR3 DNA: TGTGCCAGCAGGGGGACTAGCGGGGGTTTCGGGGAGCTGTTTTTT; CDR3 protein: CASRGTSGGFGELFF